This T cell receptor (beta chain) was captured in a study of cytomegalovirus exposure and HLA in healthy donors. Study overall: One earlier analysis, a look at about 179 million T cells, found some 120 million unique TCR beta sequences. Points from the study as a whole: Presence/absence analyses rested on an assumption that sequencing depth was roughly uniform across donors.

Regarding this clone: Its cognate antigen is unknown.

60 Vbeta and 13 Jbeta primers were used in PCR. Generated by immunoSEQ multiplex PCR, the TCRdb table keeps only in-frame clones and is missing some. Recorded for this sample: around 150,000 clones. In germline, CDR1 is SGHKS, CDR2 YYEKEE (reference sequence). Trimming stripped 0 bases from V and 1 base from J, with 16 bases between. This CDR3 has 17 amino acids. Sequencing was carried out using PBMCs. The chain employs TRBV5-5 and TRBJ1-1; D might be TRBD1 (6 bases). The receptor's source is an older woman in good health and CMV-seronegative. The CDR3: CASSLAQGTLRNTEAFF. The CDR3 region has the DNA TGTGCCAGCAGCTTGGCGCAGGGGACCCTAAGGAACACTGAAGCTTTCTTT.